This T cell receptor beta chain is from a study of cytomegalovirus exposure and HLA in healthy donors. Overall study results and limits: One variant, a missense change in DCLRE1C, was linked in a later analysis to TCR beta V- and J-gene trimming. About 87% or about 30% of the time was how often most TCR beta V segments were productive, according to an earlier analysis. Reportedly, HLA-A and HLA-B alleles of most subjects were accurately predicted from TCR beta. After further analysis at a later stage, 16,951 TCR beta sequences were associated with HLA alleles at 0.05 false discovery rate.

Use of 60 Vbeta and 13 Jbeta primers characterized the PCR. The protocol was immunoSEQ multiplex PCR, while the TCRdb copy is restricted to in-frame clones and leaves out a portion. The sample shows roughly 100,000 clones, around 70% of them seen only once. As concerns this clone: Its antigen is undetermined.

The CDR3 is 17 residues long. CDR1 is LGHNA, CDR2 YNFKEQ, per germline. V shed 4 bases and J 6 bases; nucleotides not matched to a gene: 10. The source is a man aged 30 to 45 in good health and CMV-seronegative. The sequencing sample was made of PBMCs. The V gene is TRBV4-2, the J gene TRBJ1-5; 12 bases fit TRBD1. The CDR3 here is CASSLTWGQGASQPQHF. The CDR3 DNA follows: TGTGCCAGCAGCCTTACCTGGGGACAGGGGGCAAGTCAGCCCCAGCATTTT.